The 2 T cell receptor beta chains in this list originate from one sample, sequenced in a study of blood T cell repertoires in COVID-19. TCRdb keeps only in-frame clones here, not all; method: immunoSEQ multiplex PCR. The sample comprises 15,000 to 20,000 clones, 91% of which are singletons, and around 4.2% rests with the top ten. Sequenced sample: peripheral blood. These receptors came from a man in his sixties with active COVID-19.

This clone has a handful of counts. V is TRBV4-1 and J is TRBJ1-5, with TRBD1 as a possible D gene (6 bases). There are 16 residues in the CDR3. Germline V CDR1 and CDR2: MGHRA, YSYEKL. V lost 3 bases and J 1 base, leaving 13 bases between the germline ends. CDR3 DNA sequence: TGCGCCAGCAGCCAGTCGGGACAACCCAGCAATCAGCCCCAGCATTTT. Its protein is CASSQSGQPSNQPQHF.

This chain uses TRBV5-1 with TRBJ1-1; 10 nucleotides agree with TRBD1. CDR3 length: 17 amino acids. Germline V CDR1 and CDR2: SGHRS, YFSETQ. Trimming removed 0 bases from V and 7 bases from J; junction bases left unmatched: 12. CDR3 nucleotide sequence: TGCGCCAGCAGCTTGGTTACCGGGACAGGGGTCCCAATTGAAGCTTTCTTT. This codes for CASSLVTGTGVPIEAFF. The complete variable domain, with remaining parts taken from reference TRBV5-1 and TRBJ1-1, reads KAGVTQTPRYLIKTRGQQVTLSCSPISGHRSVSWYQQTPGQGLQFLFEYFSETQRNKGNFPGRFSGRQFSNSRSEMNVSTLELGDSALYLCASSLVTGTGVPIEAFFGQGTRLTVV.